This entry lists 24 T cell receptor beta chains sequenced from one sample in a study of T-cell reconstitution after alpha-beta-depleted transplantation in children (dated by TCRdb to 2015 to 2016). Library method: PCR. TCRdb lists the instrument as Illumina HiSeq 2500. Molecular barcoding was employed in the preparation of TCR libraries, with unique molecular identifiers being used to normalize TCRbeta repertoire quantification. TCRdb's own reprocessing of the public reads used fastp at Q25 and MiXCR and kept productive beta chains. Records with the same CDR3 protein are collapsed into one entry carrying the most frequent genes and DNA. Recorded for this sample are about 610,000 distinct CDR3 sequences; 8% to 11% of them occurred a single time. Jointly, the top ten make up roughly 4% of the sample. This sample comprised PBMCs from the stem cell graft donor, obtained from the stem cell graft. All receptors come from a human donor who donated a stem cell graft to a child with acute myeloid leukemia.

The rearrangement uses TRBV15 and TRBJ2-5; no clear D. CDR1 is LNHNV and CDR2 is YYDKDF in the germline V gene (reference sequence). V was trimmed by 5 bases and J by 5 bases, leaving 9 bases between them. This CDR3 contains 12 residues. The CDR3: CATSSRRETQYF. In DNA, the CDR3 is TGTGCCACCAGCTCCCGTCGGGAGACCCAGTACTTC. Variable domain in full (rest from reference TRBV15 and TRBJ2-5): DAMVIQNPRYQVTQFGKPVTLSCSQTLNHNVMYWYQQKSSQAPKLLFHYYDKDFNNEADTPDNFQSRRPNTSFCFLDIRSPGLGDTAMYLCATSSRRETQYFGPGTRLLVL.

There are a few counts of this clonotype. The chain recombines TRBV29-1 with TRBJ2-1; D perhaps matches TRBD2 (6 bases). From germline, CDR1 is SQVTM and CDR2 ANQGSEA. The CDR3 spans 15 residues. Deletions cut 6 bases from V and 0 bases from J, with 15 bases between. The CDR3 nucleotides read TGCAGCGTGATCGCGGGGAAGGGCTCCTACAATGAGCAGTTCTTC. It specifies CSVIAGKGSYNEQFF.

This clonotype was picked up many times. The chain recombines TRBV6-1 with TRBJ2-2, with a possible D match to TRBD2 (5 bases). Germline lookup yields CDR1 MNHNS and CDR2 SASEGT. This CDR3 region has 16 residues. Trimming stripped 4 bases from V and 1 base from J, with 13 bases between. In nucleotides, the CDR3 is TGTGCCAGCAGTGTTGAACTGGGGAGGAACACCGGGGAGCTGTTTTTT. Encoded protein: CASSVELGRNTGELFF.

This clonotype was seen more than once but under ten times. The chain recombines TRBV5-1 with TRBJ1-1; D ambiguous. The V end was cut by 4 bases, the J end by 5 bases, with 12 bases between. The CDR3 totals 13 residues. In germline, CDR1 is SGHRS, CDR2 YFSETQ. The CDR3 here is CASSPAGETEAFF. CDR3 nucleotide sequence: TGCGCCAGCAGCCCGGCCGGGGAAACTGAAGCTTTCTTT.

In its sample, this clonotype was seen a few times. The chain uses TRBV28 and TRBJ2-7; D is unresolved. There are 14 residues in the CDR3. V was cut by 8 bases and J by 3 bases, with 17 bases left in between. Germline V gene sequence: CDR1 MDHEN, CDR2 SYDVKM. CDR3 nucleotides: TGTGCCAGCGCTGACCCCCGACGGGTCTACGAGCAGTACTTC. It codes for CASADPRRVYEQYF.

The chain uses TRBV27 and TRBJ1-4; 11 bases are a match to TRBD1. The J segment lost 8 bases and the V segment lost 5 bases, leaving 13 bases of the junction unmatched. CDR3 length equals 17 residues. Germline-derived CDR1 and CDR2 are MNHEY and SMNVEV (reference sequence). The CDR3 here is CASSPTRGTGGGEKLFF. CDR3 DNA sequence: TGTGCCAGCAGTCCGACCAGAGGGACAGGGGGTGGCGAAAAACTGTTTTTT. The variable domain in full, completed from reference TRBV27 and TRBJ1-4, reads EAQVTQNPRYLITVTGKKLTVTCSQNMNHEYMSWYRQDPGLGLRQIYYSMNVEVTDKGDVPEGYKVSRKEKRNFPLILESPSPNQTSLYFCASSPTRGTGGGEKLFFGSGTQLSVL.

The chain links TRBV12-3 or TRBV12-4 to TRBJ1-4, with D possibly TRBD1 on 6 matching bases. This CDR3 is 19 amino acids long. V was shortened by 11 bases and J by 3 bases, with 31 bases between the two germline ends. The CDR3 loop reads CALSLGLGLVTGSNEKLFF. CDR3 DNA sequence: TGTGCCCTCAGTTTGGGACTGGGATTGGTTACAGGGTCTAATGAAAAACTGTTTTTT.

J is TRBJ1-1 and V is TRBV20-1, with D tentatively TRBD1 (5 bases). The V and J ends lost 0 bases and 1 base respectively, with 15 bases between them. The CDR3 covers 16 residues. CDR1 and CDR2 from the germline V gene are DFQATT and SNEGSKA (reference sequence). The CDR3 coding sequence is TGCAGTGCTAGAGATCCCCGAGAGGGGCGGAACACTGAAGCTTTCTTT. It yields the protein CSARDPREGRNTEAFF.

This clonotype occurred a few times. V gene TRBV29-1 combines with J gene TRBJ2-7; D unresolved. V was trimmed by 7 bases and J by 0 bases, leaving 16 bases between them. Germline V gives CDR1 SQVTM, CDR2 ANQGSEA. The CDR3 has 14 residues. CDR3 coding DNA: TGCAGCGCTTGGACGGATTCAAGCTCCTACGAGCAGTACTTC. Protein: CSAWTDSSSYEQYF.

This clonotype was recorded a few times. J is TRBJ2-1 and V is TRBV12-3 or TRBV12-4, with TRBD1 as a possible D gene (6 bases). The V gene lost 2 bases and the J gene lost 9 bases, with 14 bases spanning the gap. This CDR3 is 14 amino acids long. CDR3 DNA sequence: TGTGCCAGCAGTTTACTAAGGGACAACGGTGAGCAGTTCTTC. It specifies CASSLLRDNGEQFF.

This clonotype turned up a few times. The V gene is TRBV11-2, the J gene TRBJ2-7; no clear D gene. V lost 5 bases, J lost 3 bases, and 8 bases lay in between. Germline V CDR1 and CDR2: SGHAT, FQNNGV. There are 12 residues in the CDR3. Written as DNA, the CDR3 is TGTGCCAGCAGCCCCTACTACTACGAGCAGTACTTC. It yields the protein CASSPYYYEQYF.

This clonotype was counted ten times or more. The CDR3 nucleotides are TGTGCCAGCAGTCGCCCGGACAGGGTGGCTTACGAGCAGTACTTC. Amino acid sequence: CASSRPDRVAYEQYF. The J gene is TRBJ2-7, the V gene TRBV28, with TRBD1 matching over 8 bases. Trimming removed 5 bases from V and 4 bases from J; junction bases left unmatched: 10. This CDR3 comprises 15 residues. The germline V gene has CDR1 MDHEN and CDR2 SYDVKM. The whole variable domain, filled in from reference TRBV28 and TRBJ2-7, reads DVKVTQSSRYLVKRTGEKVFLECVQDMDHENMFWYRQDPGLGLRLIYFSYDVKMKEKGDIPEGYSVSREKKERFSLILESASTNQTSMYLCASSRPDRVAYEQYFGPGTRLTVT.

The V call is TRBV12-3 or TRBV12-4, the J call TRBJ2-3; 14 bases are shared with TRBD2. The CDR3 loop spans 15 amino acids. V dropped 3 bases and J dropped 4; count of bases not matched to a gene: 0. CDR3 amino acids: CASSLTSGRADTQYF. The CDR3 coding sequence is TGTGCCAGCAGTTTGACTAGCGGGAGGGCAGATACGCAGTATTTT.

This clonotype was observed a handful of times. This chain connects TRBV28 to TRBJ2-7, with no clear D. The CDR3 totals 13 residues. The V gene's germline CDR1 is MDHEN and CDR2 SYDVKM. V shed 3 bases and J shed 5 bases, with 11 bases lying between them. The CDR3 DNA follows: TGTGCCAGCAGTTTTACCGGGTTCGACGAGCAGTACTTC. Translation gives CASSFTGFDEQYF. Full variable domain (remainder filled in from reference TRBV28 and TRBJ2-7): DVKVTQSSRYLVKRTGEKVFLECVQDMDHENMFWYRQDPGLGLRLIYFSYDVKMKEKGDIPEGYSVSREKKERFSLILESASTNQTSMYLCASSFTGFDEQYFGPGTRLTVT.

The V and J genes are TRBV7-2 and TRBJ2-1; no firm D call. V was shortened by 1 base and J by 6 bases, with 10 bases between the two germline ends. The CDR3 is 14 amino acids. The germline V gene has CDR1 SGHTA and CDR2 FQGNSA. The CDR3 nucleotides are TGTGCCAGCAGCTTAGGCGGTTTCGGCAATGAGCAGTTCTTC. Its protein product is CASSLGGFGNEQFF.

This clonotype was seen a single time. This chain connects TRBV7-2 to TRBJ2-1; D perhaps matches TRBD1 (7 bases). Germline assignment: CDR1 SGHTA and CDR2 FQGNSA. The V end was cut by 5 bases, the J end by 8 bases, with 25 bases between. The CDR3 runs to 17 residues. The CDR3 coding sequence is TGTGCCAGCAGCCCTGCAGGGGGGACTTTCTCCCACCATGAGCAGTTCTTC. Translated, it gives CASSPAGGTFSHHEQFF. The full variable domain, in which reference TRBV7-2 and TRBJ2-1 provide the parts outside the CDR3, is GAGVSQSPSNKVTEKGKDVELRCDPISGHTALYWYRQSLGQGLEFLIYFQGNSAPDKSGLPSDRFSAERTGGSVSTLTIQRTQQEDSAVYLCASSPAGGTFSHHEQFFGPGTRLTVL.

This clonotype occurred a few times. The chain links TRBV4-2 to TRBJ2-5, with 7 bases that match TRBD1. With V trimmed by 0 bases and J by 5 bases, 6 bases remained unmatched. From germline, CDR1 is LGHNA and CDR2 YNFKEQ. The CDR3 sequence is 15 residues long. CDR3 loop: CASSQEDRAVETQYF. The CDR3 DNA follows: TGTGCCAGCAGCCAAGAAGACAGGGCGGTGGAGACCCAGTACTTC.

The chain couples TRBV7-3 to TRBJ2-1; 9 nucleotides agree with TRBD2. The V segment lost 5 bases and the J segment 7 bases; nucleotides outside the gene matches: 12. Germline V gene data show CDR1 as SGHTA and CDR2 as FQGTGA. The CDR3 covers 16 residues. For the CDR3, the DNA is TGTGCCAGCAGCCAAACGCCTAGCGGGAATGGTAATGAGCAGTTCTTC. It yields the protein CASSQTPSGNGNEQFF.

The chain recombines TRBV5-1 with TRBJ2-5; 7 bases match TRBD2. V lost 2 bases, J lost 0 bases, and 4 bases stayed unmatched. CDR3 length: 15 amino acids. Germline V CDR1 and CDR2: SGHRS, YFSETQ. CDR3 residues: CASSLGSGYQETQYF. CDR3 coding DNA: TGCGCCAGCAGCTTAGGTAGCGGGTACCAAGAGACCCAGTACTTC.

J is TRBJ2-3 and V is TRBV7-2; 7 bases fit TRBD2. Losses at the gene ends were 3 bases for V and 0 bases for J; bases not matched to a gene: 9. CDR3 length: 17 residues. Germline loops: CDR1 SGHTA, CDR2 FQGNSA. CDR3 nucleotide sequence: TGTGCCAGCAGCTTCTCCGGGAGGTCCCTTAGCACAGATACGCAGTATTTT. Translation: CASSFSGRSLSTDTQYF.

This clonotype occurred many times. The chain uses TRBV7-3 and TRBJ1-1; D unresolved. Per the germline V gene, CDR1 is SGHTA and CDR2 is FQGTGA. The ends were cut back, 2 bases at V and 4 bases at J, with 11 bases in the middle. This CDR3 has 14 residues. In DNA form, the CDR3 reads TGTGCCAGCAGCTTAGCGGATCGGGGCACTGAAGCTTTCTTT. This codes for CASSLADRGTEAFF. The full variable domain, its missing parts supplied by reference TRBV7-3 and TRBJ1-1, is GAGVSQTPSNKVTEKGKYVELRCDPISGHTALYWYRQSLGQGPEFLIYFQGTGAADDSGLPNDRFFAVRPEGSVSTLKIQRTERGDSAVYLCASSLADRGTEAFFGQGTRLTVV.

This clonotype was counted a few times. This chain links TRBV5-1 with TRBJ2-7; 7 bases align to TRBD2. The germline gives CDR1 SGHRS, CDR2 YFSETQ. CDR3 length: 14 amino acids. V lost 2 bases, J lost 6 bases, and 8 bases stayed unmatched. This chain's CDR3 is CASSFSGTQGEQYF. For the CDR3, the DNA is TGCGCCAGCAGCTTCAGCGGGACCCAAGGCGAGCAGTACTTC.

Ten or more counts support this clonotype. V and J are TRBV20-1 and TRBJ2-5; no clear D gene. There are 10 residues in the CDR3. Germline values: CDR1 DFQATT, CDR2 SNEGSKA (reference sequence). The V end lost 3 bases, the J end lost 5 bases, and 4 bases lay between the germline ends. The CDR3 protein is CSASWETQYF. CDR3 coding DNA: TGCAGTGCTAGTTGGGAGACCCAGTACTTC.

This clonotype was counted many times. V is TRBV7-2 and J is TRBJ2-3; no definite D call. CDR1 is SGHTA, CDR2 FQGNSA, per germline. Trimming took off 4 bases at V and 11 bases at J, with 16 bases between the two ends. The CDR3 totals 13 residues. DNA of the CDR3: TGTGCCAGCAGCTCCCCGGACGGCCTCCGGCAGTATTTT. Translated, it gives CASSSPDGLRQYF. The full variable domain, its missing parts supplied by reference TRBV7-2 and TRBJ2-3, is GAGVSQSPSNKVTEKGKDVELRCDPISGHTALYWYRQSLGQGLEFLIYFQGNSAPDKSGLPSDRFSAERTGGSVSTLTIQRTQQEDSAVYLCASSSPDGLRQYFGPGTRLTVL.